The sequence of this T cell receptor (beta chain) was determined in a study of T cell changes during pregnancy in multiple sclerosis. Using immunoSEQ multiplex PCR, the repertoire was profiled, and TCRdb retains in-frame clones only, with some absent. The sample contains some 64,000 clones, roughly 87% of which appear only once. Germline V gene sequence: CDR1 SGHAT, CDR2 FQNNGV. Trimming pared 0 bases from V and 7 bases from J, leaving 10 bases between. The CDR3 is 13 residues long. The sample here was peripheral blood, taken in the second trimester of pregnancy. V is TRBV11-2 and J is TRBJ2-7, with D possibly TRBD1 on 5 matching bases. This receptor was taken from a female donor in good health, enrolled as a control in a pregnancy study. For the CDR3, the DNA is TGTGCCAGCAGCTTAGAATCCGCAGGGGAGCAGTACTTC. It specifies CASSLESAGEQYF.